This T cell receptor (beta chain) was captured in a study of patients and donors after allogeneic stem cell transplantation. The CDR3 is made up of 14 amino acids. Germline CDR1 is SGHVS and CDR2 is FNYEAQ. Trimming cost V 6 bases and J 4 bases; bases outside gene matches: 5. This clonotype was observed a few times. TCRdb called the RT-PCR reads again in MiXCR, with one record for every CDR3 protein. The sample records approximately 410,000 distinct CDR3 sequences, about a sixth being singletons. The sequencing sample was made of blood, either unsorted or a sorted T cell fraction (not recorded which). The clonotype was recovered from a human donor who was either an allogeneic HSCT recipient or a stem cell or donor lymphocyte infusion donor (not recorded which). It is not recorded whose cells these are; they may come from a transplant donor. The chain links TRBV7-6 to TRBJ2-3; 9 bases map to TRBD1. The CDR3 sequence is CASSPQGAADTQYF. In DNA form, the CDR3 reads TGTGCCAGCAGTCCACAGGGGGCAGCAGATACGCAGTATTTT.